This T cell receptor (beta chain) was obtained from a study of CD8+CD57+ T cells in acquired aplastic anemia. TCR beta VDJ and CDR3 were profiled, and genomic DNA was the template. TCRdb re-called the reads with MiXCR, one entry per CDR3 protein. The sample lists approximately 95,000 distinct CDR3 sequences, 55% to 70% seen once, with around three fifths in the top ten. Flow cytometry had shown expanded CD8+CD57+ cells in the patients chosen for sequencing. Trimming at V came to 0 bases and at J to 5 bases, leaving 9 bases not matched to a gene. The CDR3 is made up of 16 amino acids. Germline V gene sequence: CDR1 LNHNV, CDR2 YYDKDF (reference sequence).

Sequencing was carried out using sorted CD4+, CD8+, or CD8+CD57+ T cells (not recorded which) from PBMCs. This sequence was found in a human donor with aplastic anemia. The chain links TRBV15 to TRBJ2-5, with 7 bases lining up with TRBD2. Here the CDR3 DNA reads TGTGCCACCAGCAGAGATTGGGGGGGTGTTGGGGAGACCCAGTACTTC. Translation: CATSRDWGGVGETQYF.